This T cell receptor (beta chain) was sequenced for a study of early T cells in non-severe SARS-CoV-2 infection. Turning to the study itself: The sequenced material was bulk RNA from unsorted whole blood, and its chains were unpaired.

This CDR3 has 16 residues. CDR1 is DFQATT and CDR2 is SNEGSKA in the germline V gene (reference sequence). Trimming took 1 base from V and 1 from J; bases not matched to a gene: 5. Individual cDNA molecules carried attached unique molecular identifiers. TCRdb reanalysed the 5' RACE reads using MiXCR and keeps one entry per CDR3 protein. In the table there are about 80,000 distinct CDR3 sequences, around 5% of which are singletons. The chain links TRBV20-1 to TRBJ2-2; 8 positions agree with TRBD2. This TCR came from an adult who was a healthcare worker with PCR-confirmed SARS-CoV-2 infection or an uninfected control (not recorded which). Here the sequenced sample was whole blood, taken at baseline. The CDR3 loop is CSARVSGRRNTGELFF. DNA of the CDR3: TGCAGTGCTAGAGTCAGCGGGAGAAGGAACACCGGGGAGCTGTTTTTT.